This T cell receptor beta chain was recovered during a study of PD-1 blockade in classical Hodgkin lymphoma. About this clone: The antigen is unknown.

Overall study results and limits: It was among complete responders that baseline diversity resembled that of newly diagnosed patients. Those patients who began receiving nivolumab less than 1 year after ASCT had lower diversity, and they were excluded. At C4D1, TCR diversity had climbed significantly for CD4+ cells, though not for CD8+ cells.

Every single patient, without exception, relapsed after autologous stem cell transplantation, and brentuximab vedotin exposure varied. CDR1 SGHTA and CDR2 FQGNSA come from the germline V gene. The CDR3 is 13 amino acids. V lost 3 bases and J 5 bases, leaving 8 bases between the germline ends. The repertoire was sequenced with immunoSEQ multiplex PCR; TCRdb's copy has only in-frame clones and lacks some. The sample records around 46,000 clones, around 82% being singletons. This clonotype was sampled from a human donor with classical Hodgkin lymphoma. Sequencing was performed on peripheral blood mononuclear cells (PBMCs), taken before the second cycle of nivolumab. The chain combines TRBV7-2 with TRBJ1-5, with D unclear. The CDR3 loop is CASSFLIDQPQHF. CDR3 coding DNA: TGTGCCAGCAGCTTCTTGATTGATCAGCCCCAGCATTTT.